This T cell receptor (beta chain) was captured by sequencing in a study of T cells after yellow fever vaccination. Across the whole study: Some fractions had low cell numbers, and these were prepared with SMART-Seq v4 Ultra Low Input.

Points on this clonotype: Its antigen is as yet unknown.

TCRdb analysed the 5' RACE reads with MiXCR anew, one entry per CDR3 protein. Altogether hundreds of thousands of distinct CDR3 sequences are present, around an eighth being singletons, with the ten largest covering about 15%. The study's findings and limits: Some clonotypes were seen in both the CD4 and the CD8 compartments. These made up a small share and likely arose from convergent recombination.

The source is a man aged 30 to 45 who received the YFV17D yellow fever vaccine. Sequences were derived from PBMCs, sampled on the day of the yellow fever booster vaccination.

CDR3: CSAGWEKETQYF. CDR3 in DNA: TGCAGCGCCGGGTGGGAAAAAGAGACCCAGTACTTC. The rearrangement joins TRBV29-1 to TRBJ2-5; D remains unclear. This CDR3 contains 12 residues. The germline V and J ends were trimmed by 7 bases and 3 bases, with 12 bases remaining between them. Germline assignment: CDR1 SQVTM and CDR2 ANQGSEA.